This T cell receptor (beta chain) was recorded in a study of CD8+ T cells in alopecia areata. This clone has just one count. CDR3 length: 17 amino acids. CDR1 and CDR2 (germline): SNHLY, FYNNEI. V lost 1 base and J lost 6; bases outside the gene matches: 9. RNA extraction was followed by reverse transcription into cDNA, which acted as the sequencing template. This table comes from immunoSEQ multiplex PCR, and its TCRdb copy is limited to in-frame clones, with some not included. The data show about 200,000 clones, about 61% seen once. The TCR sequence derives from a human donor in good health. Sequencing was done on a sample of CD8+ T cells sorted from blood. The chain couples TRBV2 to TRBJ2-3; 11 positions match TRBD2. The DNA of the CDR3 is TGTGCCAGCAGTGAAGATAAGGTAGCGGGGGGGCTGGATACGCAGTATTTT. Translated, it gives CASSEDKVAGGLDTQYF.